Below are 18 T cell receptor beta chains sequenced from a single sample in a study of cytomegalovirus exposure and HLA in healthy donors. Data came from immunoSEQ multiplex PCR; TCRdb stores just in-frame clones and leaves some out. This table has 150,000 to 170,000 clones, approximately 86% appearing once. The sample taken for sequencing was PBMCs. These receptors all stem from a human donor in good health.

The gene calls are TRBV27 and TRBJ2-7, with 13 bases aligning to TRBD2. Trimming at V came to 4 bases and at J to 2 bases, leaving 8 bases not matched to a gene. The germline V gene encodes CDR1 MNHEY and CDR2 SMNVEV (reference sequence). The CDR3 loop spans 17 amino acids. CDR3 DNA sequence: TGTGCCAGCAGTTCGAGACTAGCGGGGGGATCGACCTACGAGCAGTACTTC. Residues: CASSSRLAGGSTYEQYF.

The chain has TRBV2 and TRBJ2-5; D call uncertain. The V end was cut by 0 bases, the J end by 5 bases, with 10 bases between. This CDR3 has 14 residues. CDR1 and CDR2 (germline): SNHLY, FYNNEI. CDR3 coding DNA: TGTGCCAGCAGTGAAGCGCGCGGCCGGGAGACCCAGTACTTC. The encoded protein is CASSEARGRETQYF.

The chain employs TRBV7-2 and TRBJ1-5, with 8 nucleotides matching TRBD1. Per the germline V gene, CDR1 is SGHTA and CDR2 is FQGNSA. CDR3 length: 14 amino acids. The junction had 7 bases not matched to a gene; V was cut back by 5 bases and J by 7 bases. CDR3 coding DNA: TGTGCCAGCAGCCGTGGACAGGGTGGCCAGCCCCAGCATTTT. This gives the protein CASSRGQGGQPQHF.

CDR3 sequence: CASSMGLAGPSYEQYF. CDR3 DNA sequence: TGTGCCAGTAGTATGGGCCTAGCGGGACCATCCTACGAGCAGTACTTC. V and J are TRBV19 and TRBJ2-7; 9 positions match TRBD2. Germline V gives CDR1 LNHDA, CDR2 SQIVND (reference sequence). The CDR3 length is 16 residues. Trimming removed 3 bases from V and 1 base from J; junction bases left unmatched: 7.

The chain carries TRBV28 and TRBJ2-1, with D perhaps TRBD1 (5 bases). With 7 bases removed from V and 2 bases from J, the gap between germline ends came to 15 bases. Per germline, CDR1 MDHEN and CDR2 SYDVKM. The CDR3 spans 15 residues. The CDR3 loop is CASNRKGIPYNEQFF. In DNA, the CDR3 is TGTGCCAGCAATAGAAAGGGGATACCCTACAATGAGCAGTTCTTC.

This clone was counted between two and nine times. The V call is TRBV6-5, the J call TRBJ1-2, with unresolved D. Trimming took off 10 bases at V and 2 bases at J, with 14 bases between the two ends. Per the germline V gene, CDR1 is MNHEY and CDR2 is SVGAGI. CDR3 size: 13 residues. The CDR3 sequence is CATFRTSNYGYTF. In DNA, the CDR3 is TGTGCCACCTTCCGGACTTCCAACTATGGCTACACCTTC.

This chain links TRBV18 with TRBJ2-5; 7 bases fit TRBD2. The CDR3 consists of 13 residues. The V segment lost 6 bases and the J segment 1 base; nucleotides outside the gene matches: 2. The germline CDR1 and CDR2 sequences are KGHSH and LQKENI. The CDR3 protein is CASSGGVQETQYF. The CDR3 DNA is TGTGCCAGCTCTGGGGGGGTCCAAGAGACCCAGTACTTC.

The chain recombines TRBV6-5 with TRBJ1-3, with D hard to call. The CDR3 sequence is 14 residues long. Germline V gene data show CDR1 as MNHEY and CDR2 as SVGAGI. The V and J ends lost 7 bases and 3 bases respectively, with 13 bases between them. The chain's CDR3 is CASNKGGLGNTIYF. CDR3 sequence (DNA): TGTGCCAGCAACAAGGGAGGACTTGGAAACACCATATATTTT.

The chain joins TRBV15 to TRBJ1-4, with D possibly being TRBD1 (5 bases). The CDR3 spans 14 residues. V shed 5 bases and J shed 1 base, with 8 bases lying between them. CDR1 is LNHNV and CDR2 is YYDKDF in the germline V gene (reference sequence). This CDR3 is CATSVGGTNEKLFF. The CDR3 nucleotides are TGTGCCACCAGCGTGGGGGGAACTAATGAAAAACTGTTTTTT.

This clone has just a few counts. The chain joins TRBV9 to TRBJ2-1; 10 bases align to TRBD2. The CDR3 length is 16 residues. CDR1 SGDLS and CDR2 YYNGEE come from the germline V gene. V gave up 1 base and J gave up 1 base; unmatched junction bases: 2. CDR3 DNA sequence: TGTGCCAGCAGCGTACGGACTAGCGGTTCCTACAATGAGCAGTTCTTC. Protein sequence: CASSVRTSGSYNEQFF.

This rearrangement joins TRBV6-5 to TRBJ2-7; 8 bases fit TRBD2. From germline, CDR1 is MNHEY and CDR2 SVGAGI. Losses at the gene ends were 5 bases for V and 5 bases for J; bases not matched to a gene: 8. This CDR3 spans 14 amino acids. CDR3 protein: CASSRGGVSDEQYF. As DNA, the CDR3 is TGTGCCAGCAGTCGGGGGGGCGTAAGCGACGAGCAGTACTTC.

This clone appeared a few times. The chain joins TRBV5-1 to TRBJ1-2, with a tentative D call TRBD1 (6 bases). CDR1 is SGHRS and CDR2 is YFSETQ in the germline V gene. V was trimmed by 1 base and J by 4 bases, leaving 11 bases between them. CDR3 length equals 14 residues. The CDR3 reads CASSLQDSVYGYTF. As DNA, the CDR3 is TGCGCCAGCAGCTTGCAGGACAGTGTCTATGGCTACACCTTC.

This chain connects TRBV25-1 to TRBJ2-2, with 7 bases matching TRBD1. V lost 8 bases to trimming and J lost 4 bases; unmatched junction nucleotides: 10. The CDR3 loop spans 15 amino acids. Germline CDR1 reads MGHDK; CDR2 reads SYGVNS. The chain's CDR3 is CASGKTGTGTGELFF. In nucleotides, the CDR3 is TGTGCCAGCGGAAAGACAGGGACGGGCACCGGGGAGCTGTTTTTT.

The rearrangement links TRBV7-9 to TRBJ1-2, with D perhaps matching TRBD1 (6 bases). This CDR3 has 15 residues. Trimming took 5 bases from V and 3 from J, leaving 16 bases between them. Germline loops: CDR1 SEHNR, CDR2 FQNEAQ (reference sequence). CDR3 sequence: CASSSEDRNHYGYTF. The CDR3, as DNA: TGTGCCAGCAGCAGCGAGGACAGAAACCACTATGGCTACACCTTC.

J is TRBJ2-1 and V is TRBV28; TRBD2 is a possible D gene (5 bases). This CDR3 has 13 amino acids. Germline V gene data show CDR1 as MDHEN and CDR2 as SYDVKM. V lost 4 bases, J lost 4 bases, and 8 bases lay in between. The CDR3 bases are TGTGCCAGCAGTTCCAGACTATACAATGAGCAGTTCTTC. Amino acid sequence: CASSSRLYNEQFF.

J is TRBJ2-3 and V is TRBV5-1; no definite D call. Trimming left V 0 bases short and J 6 bases short, with 17 bases between. The germline V gene encodes CDR1 SGHRS and CDR2 YFSETQ. This CDR3 region has 16 residues. CDR3 region: CASSLASRGNLDTQYF. The CDR3 nucleotides are TGCGCCAGCAGCTTGGCCTCTAGAGGTAACCTTGATACGCAGTATTTT.

V and J are TRBV28 and TRBJ1-5; D perhaps matches TRBD1 (5 bases). Between the trimmed V and J ends, which lost 10 bases and 1 base, there was a span of 17 bases. CDR3 size: 15 residues. Germline V gene lookup returns CDR1 MDHEN and CDR2 SYDVKM. CDR3 nucleotides: TGTGCCACCCAGGGAGGAGGTGCAAGCAATCAGCCCCAGCATTTT. As protein: CATQGGGASNQPQHF.

A few counts support this clone. This sequence joins TRBV2 and TRBJ2-1, with a possible D match to TRBD1 (5 bases). Germline CDR1 reads SNHLY; CDR2 reads FYNNEI. Trimming cost V 4 bases and J 4 bases, with 8 bases left between them. CDR3 length equals 13 residues. The DNA of the CDR3 is TGTGCCAGCAGTGCTGCAGGGTACAATGAGCAGTTCTTC. Its protein product is CASSAAGYNEQFF.